This T cell receptor (beta chain) was sequenced during a study of tumor-infiltrating lymphocytes in primary liver carcinoma. Study-level information: Tumor stage was T1-T3 N0M0, and tumor size was about 4 to 11 cm across. General study points: Tumor-adjacent and tumor-blood pairs shared less of their repertoires than tumor region pairs shared.

Bulk tissue was left unsorted, and RNA and DNA were co-extracted from 20-30 mg of it. Starting from about 0.5 ug of total RNA, TCR beta cDNA was produced with a primer in the constant region. Slightly modified ARM-PCR with three nested multiplex PCR rounds yielded TCR beta libraries. Rounds one and two of PCR, each of about 10 cycles, were primed with TRBV1-TRBV30 forward primers and a C-beta reverse primer. TCRdb passed the multiplex PCR reads through MiXCR, listing each CDR3 protein once. In the table there are 80,000 or so distinct CDR3 sequences, roughly two thirds of which are singletons. This CDR3 is 17 amino acids long. Germline CDR1 and CDR2: KGHDR and SFDVKD. As for this clonotype: What it binds is not known. Mismatch with germline at one junction end may stem from a read error.

This chain joins TRBV24-1 and TRBJ2-1, with TRBD2 matching 7 bases. The sample taken for sequencing was tumor-adjacent normal liver tissue. The origin of this receptor is a man between 35 and 55 years old with primary liver carcinoma and hepatitis B virus infection. The CDR3 region has the DNA TGTGTCACCAGCGATGCAACTAGTGCGGGAGTCTACGATGAGCAGTTCTTC. Translated: CVTSDATSAGVYDEQFF.